Here is one T cell receptor beta chain with its context. Its antigen is not known. This sample stems from a study of T cell responses to AZD1222 COVID-19 vaccine. Deletions cut 5 bases from V and 4 bases from J, with 8 bases between. This CDR3 region has 12 residues. Germline loops: CDR1 MDHEN, CDR2 SYDVKM. Some clones are missing from TCRdb's copy, which holds only in-frame ones; the method was immunoSEQ multiplex PCR. Among fewer than 250,000 clones listed, about 93% were seen once. Whole-study findings and limits: The CD4 TCRs associated with vaccination extended across spike and predominated at 160-218 and 743-854. Donors were largely white British and mainly female; clonal diversity was possibly underestimated. Baseline serostatus was positive in only a handful of AZD1222 recipients. Repertoire collection took place solely once the T cell response had peaked.

The V and J genes are TRBV28 and TRBJ1-2; D possibly corresponds to TRBD1 (5 bases). Here the sequenced sample was peripheral blood, taken on day 0 of MenACWY control vaccination. The sequence came from an adult in good health. The chain's CDR3 is CASSGTAYGYTF. For the CDR3, the DNA is TGTGCCAGCAGTGGGACCGCCTATGGCTACACCTTC.